The 6 T cell receptor beta chains below all came from one sample that was sequenced in a study of blood T cell repertoires in COVID-19. TCRdb's copy holds only in-frame clones and misses some; the assay was immunoSEQ multiplex PCR. The sample records 90,000 to 120,000 clones, 90% to 95% being singletons. The sequencing sample was made of peripheral blood. The receptors derive from a human donor in a cohort sampled during active COVID-19.

The gene calls are TRBV9 and TRBJ1-1, with D possibly matching TRBD1 (5 bases). Germline-derived CDR1 and CDR2 are SGDLS and YYNGEE. The CDR3 length is 14 residues. Trimming pared 0 bases from V and 4 bases from J, leaving 10 bases between. The CDR3 DNA follows: TGTGCCAGCAGCGTAGTAGGGGCCCGCACTGAAGCTTTCTTT. Encoded protein: CASSVVGARTEAFF. Full variable domain (outside the CDR3, taken from reference TRBV9 and TRBJ1-1): DSGVTQTPKHLITATGQRVTLRCSPRSGDLSVYWYQQSLDQGLQFLIQYYNGEERAKGNILERFSAQQFPDLHSELNLSSLELGDSALYFCASSVVGARTEAFFGQGTRLTVV.

This clone was recorded once. The J gene is TRBJ1-2, the V gene TRBV15; the match to TRBD1 covers 9 bases. Germline V gene lookup returns CDR1 LNHNV and CDR2 YYDKDF (reference sequence). The CDR3 has 16 amino acids. J gave up 6 bases and V 3 bases, and 11 bases lay outside the gene matches. CDR3 bases: TGTGCCACCAGCAGGTACGCCGGGACAGGGCTTCATGGCTACACCTTC. It translates to CATSRYAGTGLHGYTF.

The V call is TRBV11-2, the J call TRBJ2-7; 8 nucleotides line up with TRBD1. Germline CDR1 is SGHAT and CDR2 is FQNNGV. The CDR3 contains 13 residues. Trimming removed 5 bases from V and 4 bases from J; junction bases left unmatched: 4. CDR3 DNA: TGTGCCAGCAGCCAGACAGGGGTTTACGAGCAGTACTTC. Its protein product is CASSQTGVYEQYF.

The gene calls are TRBV12-3 or TRBV12-4 and TRBJ1-1; weak D call: TRBD1 (6 bases). The CDR3 extends over 12 amino acids. Trimming removed 6 bases at V and 1 base at J, with 6 bases between. The CDR3 loop reads CASSRGNTEAFF. CDR3 in DNA: TGTGCCAGCAGCAGGGGGAACACTGAAGCTTTCTTT.

V usage is TRBV7-9 and J usage is TRBJ2-1; D may be TRBD2 (5 bases). The ends were cut back, 3 bases at V and 6 bases at J, with 6 bases in the middle. Germline V lookup: CDR1 SEHNR, CDR2 FQNEAQ (reference sequence). The CDR3 loop spans 12 amino acids. Here the CDR3 DNA reads TGTGCCAGCAGCTTGGGGAGCAATGAGCAGTTCTTC. Translating it yields CASSLGSNEQFF.

The chain carries TRBV5-5 and TRBJ1-5, with 8 positions matching TRBD1. Germline CDR1 is SGHKS and CDR2 is YYEKEE (reference sequence). There are 15 residues in the CDR3. V was clipped by 4 bases and J by 3 bases; unmatched bases: 6. The CDR3 DNA reads as TGTGCCAGCAGCGTTAGGACAGGGTTCAATCAGCCCCAGCATTTT. It yields the protein CASSVRTGFNQPQHF.